The clone carrying this T cell receptor (beta chain) was detected only a few times. The antigen remains unidentified. With 60 Vbeta and 13 Jbeta primers, the PCR was carried out. Data came from immunoSEQ multiplex PCR; TCRdb stores just in-frame clones and leaves some out. In the table there are some 170,000 clones, approximately 80% of which are singletons. The data belong to a study of cytomegalovirus exposure and HLA in healthy donors. Study-wide results and caveats: In a later analysis, at a false discovery rate of 0.05, fewer than 20,000 TCR beta sequences matched HLA alleles. An ancestry cluster, one associated with Asian ancestry, reportedly showed fewer N-insertions than the 666-donor mean in a later analysis.

This CDR3 spans 15 amino acids. Germline-derived CDR1 and CDR2 are SGDLS and YYNGEE. The V and J ends lost 3 bases and 0 bases, in that order; junction bases with no gene match: 6. The material sequenced was PBMCs. The sequence derives from a woman in her thirties in good health and CMV-seropositive. V gene TRBV9 combines with J gene TRBJ2-7; TRBD1 agrees at 7 bases. CDR3 amino acids: CASSAGTEPSYEQYF. CDR3 DNA sequence: TGTGCCAGCAGCGCCGGGACAGAGCCCTCCTACGAGCAGTACTTC.